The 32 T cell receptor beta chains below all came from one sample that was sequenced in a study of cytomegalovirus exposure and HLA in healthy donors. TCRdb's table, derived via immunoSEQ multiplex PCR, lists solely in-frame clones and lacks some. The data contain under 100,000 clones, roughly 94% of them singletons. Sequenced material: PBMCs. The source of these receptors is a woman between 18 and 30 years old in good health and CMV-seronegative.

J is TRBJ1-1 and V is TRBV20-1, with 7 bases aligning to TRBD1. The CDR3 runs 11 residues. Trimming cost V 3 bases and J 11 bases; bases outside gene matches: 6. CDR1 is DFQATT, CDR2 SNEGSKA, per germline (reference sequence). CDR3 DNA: TGCAGTGCTAGCCACAGGGGCCCGGCTTTCTTT. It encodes CSASHRGPAFF.

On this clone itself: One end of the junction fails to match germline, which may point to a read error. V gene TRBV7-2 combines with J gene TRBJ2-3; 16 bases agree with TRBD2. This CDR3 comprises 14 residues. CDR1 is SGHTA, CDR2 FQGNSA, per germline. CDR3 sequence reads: CASSFGTSGGAWNF. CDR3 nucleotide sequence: TGTGCCAGCAGCTTTGGGACTAGCGGGGGGGCGTGGAATTTT.

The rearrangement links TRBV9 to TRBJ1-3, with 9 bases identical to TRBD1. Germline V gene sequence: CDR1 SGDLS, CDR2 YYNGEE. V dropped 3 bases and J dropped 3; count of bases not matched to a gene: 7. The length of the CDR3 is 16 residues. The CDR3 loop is CASSGEQGAFGNTIYF. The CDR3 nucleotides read TGTGCCAGCAGCGGGGAACAGGGGGCATTTGGAAACACCATATATTTT. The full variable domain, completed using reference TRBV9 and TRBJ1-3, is DSGVTQTPKHLITATGQRVTLRCSPRSGDLSVYWYQQSLDQGLQFLIQYYNGEERAKGNILERFSAQQFPDLHSELNLSSLELGDSALYFCASSGEQGAFGNTIYFGEGSWLTVV.

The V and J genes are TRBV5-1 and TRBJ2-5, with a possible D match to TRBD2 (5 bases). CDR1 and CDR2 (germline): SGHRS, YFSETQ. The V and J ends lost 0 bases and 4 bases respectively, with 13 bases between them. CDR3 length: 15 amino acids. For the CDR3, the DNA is TGCGCCAGCAGCTTGGCAACTGGTCGGGGAGAGACCCAGTACTTC. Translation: CASSLATGRGETQYF.

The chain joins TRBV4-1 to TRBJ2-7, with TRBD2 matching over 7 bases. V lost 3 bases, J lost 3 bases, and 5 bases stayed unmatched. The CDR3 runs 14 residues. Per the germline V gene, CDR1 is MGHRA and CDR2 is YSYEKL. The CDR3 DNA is TGCGCCAGCAGCCACCTTAGCGGGCTCTACGAGCAGTACTTC. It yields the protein CASSHLSGLYEQYF.

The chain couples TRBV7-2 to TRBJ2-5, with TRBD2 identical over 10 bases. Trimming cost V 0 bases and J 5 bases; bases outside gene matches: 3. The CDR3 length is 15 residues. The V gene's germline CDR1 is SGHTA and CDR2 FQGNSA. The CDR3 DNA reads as TGTGCCAGCAGCTTAGCTATTAGCGGGGGGGAGACCCAGTACTTC. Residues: CASSLAISGGETQYF. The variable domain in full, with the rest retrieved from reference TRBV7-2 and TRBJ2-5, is GAGVSQSPSNKVTEKGKDVELRCDPISGHTALYWYRQSLGQGLEFLIYFQGNSAPDKSGLPSDRFSAERTGGSVSTLTIQRTQQEDSAVYLCASSLAISGGETQYFGPGTRLLVL.

In DNA, the CDR3 is TGCAGCGCGGGACAGGGGCTTAGTTATGGCTACACCTTC. It codes for CSAGQGLSYGYTF. This rearrangement joins TRBV29-1 to TRBJ1-2, with 10 bases fitting TRBD1. In germline, CDR1 is SQVTM, CDR2 ANQGSEA. Trimming at V came to 7 bases and at J to 5 bases, leaving 7 bases not matched to a gene. The CDR3 is 13 amino acids.

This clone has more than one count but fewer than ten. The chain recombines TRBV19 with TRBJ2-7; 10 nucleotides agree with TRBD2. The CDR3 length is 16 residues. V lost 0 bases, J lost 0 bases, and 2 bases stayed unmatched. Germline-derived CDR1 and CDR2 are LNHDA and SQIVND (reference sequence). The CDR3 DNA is TGTGCCAGTAGTATAGATCCTAGCGGGAGCTCCTACGAGCAGTACTTC. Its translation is CASSIDPSGSSYEQYF.

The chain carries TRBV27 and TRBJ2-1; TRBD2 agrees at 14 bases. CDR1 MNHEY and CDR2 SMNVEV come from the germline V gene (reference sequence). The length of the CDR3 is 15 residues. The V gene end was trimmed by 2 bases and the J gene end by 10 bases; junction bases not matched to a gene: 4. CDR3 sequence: CASSLGTSGGGEQFF. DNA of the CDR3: TGTGCCAGCAGTTTAGGGACTAGCGGGGGCGGGGAGCAGTTCTTC.

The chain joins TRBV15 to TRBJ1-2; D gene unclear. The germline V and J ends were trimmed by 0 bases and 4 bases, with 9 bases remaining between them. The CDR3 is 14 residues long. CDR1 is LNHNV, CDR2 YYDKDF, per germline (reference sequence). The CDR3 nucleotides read TGTGCCACCAGCAGAGATCGGGGAAGCTATGGCTACACCTTC. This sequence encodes CATSRDRGSYGYTF.

CDR3 region: CASGLVGSGEQFF. The CDR3, as DNA: TGTGCTAGTGGTTTGGTAGGGAGTGGTGAGCAGTTCTTC. V and J are TRBV12-5 and TRBJ2-1; possible D gene TRBD2, 5 bases. The CDR3 runs to 13 residues. V lost 0 bases and J lost 9, with 9 bases in between. CDR1 LGHNT and CDR2 FRNRAP come from the germline V gene.

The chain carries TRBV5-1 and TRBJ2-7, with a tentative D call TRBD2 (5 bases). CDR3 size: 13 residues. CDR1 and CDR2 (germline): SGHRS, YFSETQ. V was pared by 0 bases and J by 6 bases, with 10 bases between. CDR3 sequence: CASSLETNSEQYF. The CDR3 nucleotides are TGCGCCAGCAGCTTGGAGACTAATAGCGAGCAGTACTTC.

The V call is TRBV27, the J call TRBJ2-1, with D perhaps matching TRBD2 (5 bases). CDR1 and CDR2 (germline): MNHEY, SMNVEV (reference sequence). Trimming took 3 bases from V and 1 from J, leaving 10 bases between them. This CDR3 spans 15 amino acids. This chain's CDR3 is CASSFGSGSYNEQFF. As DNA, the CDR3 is TGTGCCAGCAGTTTCGGAAGCGGTTCCTACAATGAGCAGTTCTTC.

Here the CDR3 DNA reads TGTGCCAGCAGCTTAGCCGGGACTAGGTCCTACGAGCAGTACTTC. Its translation: CASSLAGTRSYEQYF. V and J are TRBV7-2 and TRBJ2-7; 8 bases line up with TRBD2. The CDR3 runs 15 residues. Germline CDR1 reads SGHTA; CDR2 reads FQGNSA. J gave up 1 base and V 0 bases, and 2 bases lay outside the gene matches.

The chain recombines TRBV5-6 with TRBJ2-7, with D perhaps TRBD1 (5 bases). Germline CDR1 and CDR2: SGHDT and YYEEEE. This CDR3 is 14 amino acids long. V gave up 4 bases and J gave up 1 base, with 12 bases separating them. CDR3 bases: TGTGCCAGCAGCCGACCAGACAGTTCCTACGAGCAGTACTTC. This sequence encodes CASSRPDSSYEQYF.

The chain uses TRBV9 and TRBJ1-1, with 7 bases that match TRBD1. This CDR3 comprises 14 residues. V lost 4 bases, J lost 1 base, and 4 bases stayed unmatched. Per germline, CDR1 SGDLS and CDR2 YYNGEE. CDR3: CASSLGQANTEAFF. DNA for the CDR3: TGTGCCAGCAGCCTAGGACAGGCGAACACTGAAGCTTTCTTT.

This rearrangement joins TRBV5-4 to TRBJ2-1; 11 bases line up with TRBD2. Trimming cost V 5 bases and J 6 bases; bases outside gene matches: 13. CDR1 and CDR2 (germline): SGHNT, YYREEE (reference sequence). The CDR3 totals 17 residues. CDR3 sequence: CASSSDSGGASANEQFF. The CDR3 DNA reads TGTGCCAGCAGTTCGGATAGCGGGGGGGCCTCCGCCAATGAGCAGTTCTTC.

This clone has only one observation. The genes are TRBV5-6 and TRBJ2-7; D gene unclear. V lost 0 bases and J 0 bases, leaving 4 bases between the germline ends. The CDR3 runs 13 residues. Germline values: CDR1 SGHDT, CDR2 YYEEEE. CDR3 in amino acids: CASSLGHSYEQYF. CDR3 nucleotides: TGTGCCAGCAGCTTGGGACACTCCTACGAGCAGTACTTC.

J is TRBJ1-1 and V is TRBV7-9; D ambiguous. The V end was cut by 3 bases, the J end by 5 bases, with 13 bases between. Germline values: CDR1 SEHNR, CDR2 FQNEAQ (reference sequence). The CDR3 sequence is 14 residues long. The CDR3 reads CASSFYNRETEAFF. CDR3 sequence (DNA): TGTGCCAGCAGCTTCTATAATAGGGAGACTGAAGCTTTCTTT.

This chain's CDR3 is CASSVGPPGETQYF. The CDR3 DNA reads TGTGCCAGCAGTGTTGGGCCACCGGGGGAGACCCAGTACTTC. The chain carries TRBV28 and TRBJ2-5; tentatively, D is TRBD2 (5 bases). The CDR3 is made up of 14 amino acids. The germline CDR1 and CDR2 sequences are MDHEN and SYDVKM. Trimming left V 5 bases short and J 5 bases short, with 15 bases between. The complete variable domain, with remaining parts taken from reference TRBV28 and TRBJ2-5, reads DVKVTQSSRYLVKRTGEKVFLECVQDMDHENMFWYRQDPGLGLRLIYFSYDVKMKEKGDIPEGYSVSREKKERFSLILESASTNQTSMYLCASSVGPPGETQYFGPGTRLLVL.

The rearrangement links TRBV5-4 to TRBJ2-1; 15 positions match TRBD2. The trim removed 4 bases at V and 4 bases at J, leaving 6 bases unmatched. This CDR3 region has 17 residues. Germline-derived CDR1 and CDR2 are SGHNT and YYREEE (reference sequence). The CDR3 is CASSVGLAGGDYNEQFF. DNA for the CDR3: TGTGCCAGCAGCGTCGGACTAGCGGGGGGGGATTACAATGAGCAGTTCTTC.

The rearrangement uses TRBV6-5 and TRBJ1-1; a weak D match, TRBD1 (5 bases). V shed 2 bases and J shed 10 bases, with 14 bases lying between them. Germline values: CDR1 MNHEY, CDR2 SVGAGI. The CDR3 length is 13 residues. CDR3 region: CASSYVRGNGAFF. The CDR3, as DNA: TGTGCCAGCAGTTACGTACGGGGGAACGGAGCTTTCTTT.

DNA for the CDR3: TGTGCCAGCAGTGGGACTAGCGGGGGGTACAATGAGCAGTTCTTC. It is translated as CASSGTSGGYNEQFF. V usage is TRBV6-4 and J usage is TRBJ2-1, with 14 positions matching TRBD2. V lost 4 bases, J lost 4 bases, and 0 bases stayed unmatched. Germline assignment: CDR1 MRHNA and CDR2 SNTAGT. The CDR3 totals 15 residues.

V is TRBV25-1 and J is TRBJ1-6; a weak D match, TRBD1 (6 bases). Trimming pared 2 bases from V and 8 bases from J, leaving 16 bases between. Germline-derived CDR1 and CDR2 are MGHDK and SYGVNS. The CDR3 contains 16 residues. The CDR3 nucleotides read TGTGCCAGCAGTGAAAGTTGGTCCAGGGGTGATTCACCCCTCCACTTT. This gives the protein CASSESWSRGDSPLHF.

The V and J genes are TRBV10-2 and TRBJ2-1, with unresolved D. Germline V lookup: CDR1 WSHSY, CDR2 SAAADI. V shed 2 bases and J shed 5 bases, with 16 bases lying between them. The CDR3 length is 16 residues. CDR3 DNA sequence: TGCGCCAGCAGTGAGCCCCCGCCTAGAAATCACAATGAGCAGTTCTTC. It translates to CASSEPPPRNHNEQFF.

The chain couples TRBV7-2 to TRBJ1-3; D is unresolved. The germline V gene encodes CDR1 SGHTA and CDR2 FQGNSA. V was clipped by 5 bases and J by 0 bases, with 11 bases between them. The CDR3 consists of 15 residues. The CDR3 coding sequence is TGTGCCAGCAGCCCGGAGGTTGGCTCTGGAAACACCATATATTTT. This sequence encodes CASSPEVGSGNTIYF.

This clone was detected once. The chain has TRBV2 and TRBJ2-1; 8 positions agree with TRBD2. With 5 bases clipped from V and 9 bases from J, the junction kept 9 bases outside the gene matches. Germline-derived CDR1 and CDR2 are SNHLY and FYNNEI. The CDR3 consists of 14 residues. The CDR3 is CASSSERGWSEQFF. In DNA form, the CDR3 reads TGTGCCAGCAGTTCAGAGCGGGGGTGGAGTGAGCAGTTCTTC.

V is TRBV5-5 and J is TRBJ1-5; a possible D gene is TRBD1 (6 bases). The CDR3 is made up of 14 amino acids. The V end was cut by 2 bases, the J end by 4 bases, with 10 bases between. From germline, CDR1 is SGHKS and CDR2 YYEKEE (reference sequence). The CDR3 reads CASSFSRGNQPQHF. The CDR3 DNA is TGTGCCAGCAGCTTTTCCAGGGGAAATCAGCCCCAGCATTTT.

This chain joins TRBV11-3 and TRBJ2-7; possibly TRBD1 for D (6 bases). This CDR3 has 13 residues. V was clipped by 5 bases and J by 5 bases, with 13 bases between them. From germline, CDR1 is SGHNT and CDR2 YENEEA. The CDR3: CASSGRGFDEQYF. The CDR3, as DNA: TGTGCCAGCAGCGGCAGGGGTTTCGACGAGCAGTACTTC.

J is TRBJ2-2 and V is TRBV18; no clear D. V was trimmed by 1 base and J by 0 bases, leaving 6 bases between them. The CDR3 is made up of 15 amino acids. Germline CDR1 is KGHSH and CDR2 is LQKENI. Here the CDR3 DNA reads TGTGCCAGCTCACCACGTCCATCGAACACCGGGGAGCTGTTTTTT. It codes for CASSPRPSNTGELFF.

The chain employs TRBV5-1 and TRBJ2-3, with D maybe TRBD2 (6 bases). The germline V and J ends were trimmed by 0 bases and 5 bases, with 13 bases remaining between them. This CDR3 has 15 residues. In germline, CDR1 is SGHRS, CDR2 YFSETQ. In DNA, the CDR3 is TGCGCCAGCAGCTTGGAAGGGAGGAAAGTAGATACGCAGTATTTT. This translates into CASSLEGRKVDTQYF.

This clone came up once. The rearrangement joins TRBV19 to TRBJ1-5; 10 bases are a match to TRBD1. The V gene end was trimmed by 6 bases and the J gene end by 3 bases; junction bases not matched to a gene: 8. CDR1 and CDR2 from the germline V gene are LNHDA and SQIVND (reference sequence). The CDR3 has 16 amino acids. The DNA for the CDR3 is TGTGCCAGTAGGACAGGGGGCGGGTCAGCCAATCAGCCCCAGCATTTT. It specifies CASRTGGGSANQPQHF. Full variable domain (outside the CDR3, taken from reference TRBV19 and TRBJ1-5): DGGITQSPKYLFRKEGQNVTLSCEQNLNHDAMYWYRQDPGQGLRLIYYSQIVNDFQKGDIAEGYSVSREKKESFPLTVTSAQKNPTAFYLCASRTGGGSANQPQHFGDGTRLSIL.